The next 22 T cell receptor beta chains were all read from a single sample in a study of blood T cell repertoires in COVID-19. Some clones are missing from TCRdb's copy, which holds only in-frame ones; the method was immunoSEQ multiplex PCR. The sample has over 200,000 clones, around 89% seen once; the top ten hold under 3.5%. The sample consisted of peripheral blood. Receptors originate from a man aged 25-45 years with COVID-19, enrolled during active disease.

This chain joins TRBV7-2 and TRBJ1-2, with D unresolved. Per germline, CDR1 SGHTA and CDR2 FQGNSA. V lost 6 bases and J 2 bases, leaving 16 bases between the germline ends. This CDR3 spans 15 amino acids. The CDR3 DNA reads TGTGCCAGCAGAAACGTGGGAGCCTCAAACTATGGCTACACCTTC. Protein: CASRNVGASNYGYTF.

The rearrangement uses TRBV7-2 and TRBJ1-2, with TRBD1 matching over 9 bases. The ends lost 2 bases at V and 6 bases at J; junction bases unmatched: 7. The CDR3 runs to 15 residues. Germline loops: CDR1 SGHTA, CDR2 FQGNSA. The CDR3 spells CASSLQPTGGDGYTF. The CDR3 nucleotides read TGTGCCAGCAGCTTACAACCAACAGGGGGCGATGGCTACACCTTC.

The chain uses TRBV5-5 and TRBJ2-7, with 10 bases matching TRBD1. This CDR3 is 17 amino acids long. Germline V CDR1 and CDR2: SGHKS, YYEKEE (reference sequence). Trimming at V came to 0 bases and at J to 3 bases, leaving 9 bases not matched to a gene. The CDR3 sequence is CASSLVPGTGVNYEQYF. CDR3 in DNA: TGTGCCAGCAGCTTGGTCCCCGGGACAGGGGTCAACTACGAGCAGTACTTC. Looking up the rest from reference TRBV5-5 and TRBJ2-7 gives the full variable domain: DAGVTQSPTHLIKTRGQQVTLRCSPISGHKSVSWYQQVLGQGPQFIFQYYEKEERGRGNFPDRFSARQFPNYSSELNVNALLLGDSALYLCASSLVPGTGVNYEQYFGPGTRLTVT.

On this clone: Other DNA sequences from this sample encode an identical CDR3 as well. The chain is built from TRBV7-2 and TRBJ2-1, with 10 bases that match TRBD2. The CDR3 is made up of 15 amino acids. Losses at the gene ends were 5 bases for V and 2 bases for J; bases not matched to a gene: 3. Looked up from germline, CDR1 is SGHTA and CDR2 is FQGNSA. CDR3 amino acids: CASSLSGGTYNEQFF. The CDR3 DNA is TGTGCCAGCAGCCTTAGCGGGGGGACCTACAATGAGCAGTTCTTC. The full variable domain, with the rest looked up from reference TRBV7-2 and TRBJ2-1, is GAGVSQSPSNKVTEKGKDVELRCDPISGHTALYWYRQSLGQGLEFLIYFQGNSAPDKSGLPSDRFSAERTGGSVSTLTIQRTQQEDSAVYLCASSLSGGTYNEQFFGPGTRLTVL.

The rearrangement uses TRBV7-2 and TRBJ1-6; 7 bases align to TRBD1. Germline loops: CDR1 SGHTA, CDR2 FQGNSA. The CDR3 loop spans 16 amino acids. Losses at the gene ends were 1 base for V and 2 bases for J; bases not matched to a gene: 2. CDR3 loop: CASSLGTGAYNSPLHF. The CDR3 DNA is TGTGCCAGCAGCTTAGGGACAGGTGCCTATAATTCACCCCTCCACTTT.

This clone was detected once. A junction boundary mismatches the germline segment, possibly from a read error. V and J are TRBV7-9 and TRBJ2-2, with TRBD2 identical over 14 bases. CDR3 length: 16 residues. Germline values: CDR1 SEHNR, CDR2 FQNEAQ (reference sequence). The CDR3 nucleotides read TGCTGTCCGGGACTAGCGGGGGCCCATAACACCGGGGAGCTGTTTTTT. As protein: CCPGLAGAHNTGELFF. The complete variable domain, with remaining parts taken from reference TRBV7-9 and TRBJ2-2, reads DTGVSQNPRHKITKRGQNVTFRCDPISEHNRLYWYRQTLGQGPEFLTYFQNEAQLEKSRLLSDRFSAERPKGSFSTLEIQRTEQGDSAMYLCCPGLAGAHNTGELFFGEGSRLTVL.

CDR3 DNA sequence: TGCGCCAGCAGTGAGGAAGCGGGGGCCTACGAGCAGTACTTC. Translation: CASSEEAGAYEQYF. This chain uses TRBV10-1 with TRBJ2-7, with 8 bases that match TRBD2. Trimming at V came to 2 bases and at J to 2 bases, leaving 2 bases not matched to a gene. Germline CDR1 WNHNN, CDR2 SYGVQD (reference sequence). CDR3 size: 14 residues.

The V call is TRBV9, the J call TRBJ1-1; tentative D call: TRBD1 (5 bases). The CDR3 is made up of 15 amino acids. From germline, CDR1 is SGDLS and CDR2 YYNGEE. With 0 bases removed from V and 0 bases from J, the gap between germline ends came to 9 bases. The CDR3 loop is CASSVVNRMNTEAFF. As DNA, the CDR3 is TGTGCCAGCAGCGTAGTAAACAGGATGAACACTGAAGCTTTCTTT.

The chain carries TRBV6-5 and TRBJ1-1; no clear D. The CDR3 covers 13 residues. Germline assignment: CDR1 MNHEY and CDR2 SVGAGI. Deletions cut 2 bases from V and 4 bases from J, with 8 bases between. CDR3 nucleotide sequence: TGTGCCAGCAGTTACGTGGGAGGCACTGAAGCTTTCTTT. Its protein product is CASSYVGGTEAFF.

The gene calls are TRBV9 and TRBJ2-6; D might be TRBD2 (5 bases). Germline values: CDR1 SGDLS, CDR2 YYNGEE. This CDR3 has 17 amino acids. V was shortened by 0 bases and J by 4 bases, with 14 bases between the two germline ends. CDR3 DNA sequence: TGTGCCAGCAGCGTAGGCAGGACTCCCAGGGGGGCCAACGTCCTGACTTTC. Translated: CASSVGRTPRGANVLTF.

V gene TRBV5-1 combines with J gene TRBJ2-3; TRBD1 might be the D (6 bases). CDR3 size: 16 residues. Trimming pared 4 bases from V and 1 base from J, leaving 16 bases between. In germline, CDR1 is SGHRS, CDR2 YFSETQ. This chain's CDR3 is CASSPQGPIGTDTQYF. CDR3 DNA sequence: TGCGCCAGCAGCCCACAGGGACCTATTGGCACAGATACGCAGTATTTT.

The J gene is TRBJ1-5, the V gene TRBV6-2 or TRBV6-3, with 7 bases aligning to TRBD1. V shed 6 bases, J shed 7 bases, and the junction held 9 bases outside the gene matches. The V gene's germline CDR1 is MNHEY and CDR2 SVGEGT. CDR3 length: 14 amino acids. The CDR3 sequence is CASSMRGGGQPQHF. For the CDR3, the DNA is TGTGCCAGCAGCATGAGAGGGGGCGGACAGCCCCAGCATTTT.

The CDR3, as DNA: TGTGCCAGCAGCTTCATCACGGGGAGCAATCAGCCCCAGCATTTT. This gives the protein CASSFITGSNQPQHF. The rearrangement uses TRBV7-2 and TRBJ1-5; D uncertain. V dropped 3 bases and J dropped 1 base, with 10 bases sitting between them. The CDR3 covers 15 residues. Germline CDR1 SGHTA, CDR2 FQGNSA.

This rearrangement joins TRBV7-8 to TRBJ2-1, with D hard to call. Per germline, CDR1 SGHVS and CDR2 FQNEAQ. The V gene lost 5 bases and the J gene lost 9 bases, with 20 bases spanning the gap. The CDR3 loop spans 15 amino acids. The CDR3 is CASSAMSWLPGEQFF. DNA of the CDR3: TGTGCCAGCAGCGCCATGAGTTGGCTCCCAGGTGAGCAGTTCTTC.

This sequence joins TRBV28 and TRBJ1-1; possible D gene TRBD1, 6 bases. Trimming stripped 3 bases from V and 5 bases from J, with 7 bases between. The CDR3 covers 12 residues. The germline V gene has CDR1 MDHEN and CDR2 SYDVKM. The CDR3 coding sequence is TGTGCCAGCAGTTTGGGGACAACTGAAGCTTTCTTT. This translates into CASSLGTTEAFF.

J is TRBJ1-2 and V is TRBV28; D is unresolved. Trimming pared 2 bases from V and 3 bases from J, leaving 10 bases between. There are 14 residues in the CDR3. Germline CDR1 and CDR2: MDHEN and SYDVKM. In DNA, the CDR3 is TGTGCCAGCAGTTTAGTTCGTGCGGACTATGGCTACACCTTC. Its translation is CASSLVRADYGYTF.

The chain has TRBV4-2 and TRBJ2-7; D is undetermined. Trimming stripped 0 bases from V and 1 base from J, with 4 bases between. Germline V gives CDR1 LGHNA, CDR2 YNFKEQ. The CDR3 contains 13 residues. For the CDR3, the DNA is TGTGCCAGCAGCCAAGACAGATCCTACGAGCAGTACTTC. This codes for CASSQDRSYEQYF.

The CDR3, as DNA: TGTGCCAGCAGCTTGGGGCTATTCCAGGGGGGCACTGAAGCTTTCTTT. Encoded protein: CASSLGLFQGGTEAFF. The chain is built from TRBV5-6 and TRBJ1-1; 7 bases align to TRBD1. V gave up 0 bases and J gave up 4 bases; unmatched junction bases: 9. Per germline, CDR1 SGHDT and CDR2 YYEEEE. The CDR3 contains 16 residues.

This clone has just one count. V is TRBV7-8 and J is TRBJ1-1, with no clear D. The ends were cut back, 5 bases at V and 0 bases at J, with 10 bases in the middle. From germline, CDR1 is SGHVS and CDR2 FQNEAQ. This CDR3 is built from 14 residues. The CDR3 loop is CASSPARVNTEAFF. CDR3 coding DNA: TGTGCCAGCAGCCCCGCTCGAGTGAACACTGAAGCTTTCTTT.

V usage is TRBV18 and J usage is TRBJ1-2; TRBD1 might be the D (5 bases). Germline V gene data show CDR1 as KGHSH and CDR2 as LQKENI. V gave up 3 bases and J gave up 6 bases, with 17 bases separating them. The CDR3 extends over 15 amino acids. The CDR3 sequence is CASSPRTNTGDGYTF. CDR3 DNA: TGTGCCAGCTCACCCCGAACCAACACAGGTGATGGCTACACCTTC.

The J gene is TRBJ1-2, the V gene TRBV6-5; D perhaps matches TRBD1 (6 bases). The germline V gene encodes CDR1 MNHEY and CDR2 SVGAGI. Trimming stripped 6 bases from V and 2 bases from J, with 10 bases between. The CDR3 spans 13 residues. This chain's CDR3 is CASSPRGNYGYTF. CDR3 nucleotide sequence: TGTGCCAGCAGCCCCAGGGGCAACTATGGCTACACCTTC.

This chain joins TRBV3-1 (or the pseudogene TRBV3-2) and TRBJ1-4; 9 nucleotides agree with TRBD1. The junction had 6 bases not matched to a gene; V was cut back by 3 bases and J by 7 bases. This CDR3 has 15 amino acids. The germline gives CDR1 LGHDT, CDR2 YNNKEL (reference sequence). CDR3 sequence: CASSHPGTGLEKLFF. CDR3 sequence (DNA): TGTGCCAGCAGCCACCCAGGGACAGGGCTTGAAAAACTGTTTTTT.